This T cell receptor (beta chain) was retrieved from a study of shared clonotypes between healthy human individuals. Only in-frame clones appear in the TCRdb table, and some are missing; sequencing was by immunoSEQ multiplex PCR. The sample lists 2 million to 2.5 million clones; 85% to 95% were seen once. Per the germline V gene, CDR1 is MNHEY and CDR2 is SMNVEV (reference sequence). This CDR3 is built from 15 residues. The germline V and J ends were trimmed by 5 bases and 4 bases, with 17 bases remaining between them. A note on this clone: Its matching antigen is unknown.

General study points: Generally, estimated richness proved larger in naive subsets than it did in memory subsets. Sequencing of the sorted subsets was shown by rarefaction to be incomplete despite large depth. Clonotypes shared by all four donors outscored non-shared clonotypes in generation probability.

The receptor was isolated from a man younger than 35 in good health. Some clones in this sample may be carry-over from other donors' samples. Material: naive CD4+ T cells from PBMCs. The subset denotes: CD45RA+ positively selected. The chain carries TRBV27 and TRBJ1-2; no firm D call. This chain's CDR3 is CASSRNSLYPYGYTF. Here the CDR3 DNA reads TGTGCCAGCAGTCGCAACTCATTATACCCCTATGGCTACACCTTC.